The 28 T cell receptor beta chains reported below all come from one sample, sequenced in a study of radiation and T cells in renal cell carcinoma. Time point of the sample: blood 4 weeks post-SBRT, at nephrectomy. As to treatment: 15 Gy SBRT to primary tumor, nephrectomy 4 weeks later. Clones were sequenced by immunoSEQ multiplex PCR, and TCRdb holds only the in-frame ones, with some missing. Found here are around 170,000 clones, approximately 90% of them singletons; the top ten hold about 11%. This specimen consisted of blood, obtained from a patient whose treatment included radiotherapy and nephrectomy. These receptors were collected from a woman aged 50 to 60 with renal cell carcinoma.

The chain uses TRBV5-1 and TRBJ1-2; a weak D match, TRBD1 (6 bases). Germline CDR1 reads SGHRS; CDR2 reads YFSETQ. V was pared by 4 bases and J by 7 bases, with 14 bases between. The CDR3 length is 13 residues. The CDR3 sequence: CASSAQGYTGYTF. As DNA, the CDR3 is TGCGCCAGCAGCGCCCAGGGGTATACTGGCTACACCTTC.

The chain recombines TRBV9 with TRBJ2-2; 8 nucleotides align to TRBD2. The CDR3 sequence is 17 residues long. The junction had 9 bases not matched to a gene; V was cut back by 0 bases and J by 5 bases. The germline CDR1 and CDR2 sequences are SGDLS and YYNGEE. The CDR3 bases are TGTGCCAGCAGCGTAGTTATAGCGGGGAAACAAACCGGGGAGCTGTTTTTT. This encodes CASSVVIAGKQTGELFF.

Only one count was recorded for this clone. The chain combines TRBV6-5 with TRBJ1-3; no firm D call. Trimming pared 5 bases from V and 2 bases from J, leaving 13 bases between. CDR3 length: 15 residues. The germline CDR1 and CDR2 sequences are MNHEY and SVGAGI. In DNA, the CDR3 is TGTGCCAGCAGTCCTTCTCCGGCAGCTGGAAACACCATATATTTT. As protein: CASSPSPAAGNTIYF.

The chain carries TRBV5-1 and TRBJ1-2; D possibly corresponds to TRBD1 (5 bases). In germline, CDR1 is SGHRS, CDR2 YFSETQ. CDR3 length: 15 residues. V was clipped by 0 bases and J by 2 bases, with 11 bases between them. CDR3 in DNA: TGCGCCAGCAGCTTGGGGCCGGGGGAAAACTATGGCTACACCTTC. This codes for CASSLGPGENYGYTF.

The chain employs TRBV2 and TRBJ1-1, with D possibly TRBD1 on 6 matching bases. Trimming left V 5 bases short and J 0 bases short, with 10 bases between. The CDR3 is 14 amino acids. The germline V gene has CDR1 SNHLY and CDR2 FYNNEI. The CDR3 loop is CASSRGSMNTEAFF. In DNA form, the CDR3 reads TGTGCCAGCAGTAGGGGGAGCATGAACACTGAAGCTTTCTTT.

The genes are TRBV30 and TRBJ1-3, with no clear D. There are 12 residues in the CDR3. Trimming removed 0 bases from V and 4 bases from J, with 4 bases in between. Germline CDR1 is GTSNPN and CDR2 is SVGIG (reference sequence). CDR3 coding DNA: TGTGCCTGGAGTGTACAAGGAAACACCATATATTTT. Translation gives CAWSVQGNTIYF.

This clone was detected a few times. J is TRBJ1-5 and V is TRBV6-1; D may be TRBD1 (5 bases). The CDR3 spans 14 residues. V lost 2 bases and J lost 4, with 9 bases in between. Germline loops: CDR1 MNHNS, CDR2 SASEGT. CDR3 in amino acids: CASSEQTVNQPQHF. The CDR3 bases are TGTGCCAGCAGTGAACAGACAGTAAATCAGCCCCAGCATTTT.

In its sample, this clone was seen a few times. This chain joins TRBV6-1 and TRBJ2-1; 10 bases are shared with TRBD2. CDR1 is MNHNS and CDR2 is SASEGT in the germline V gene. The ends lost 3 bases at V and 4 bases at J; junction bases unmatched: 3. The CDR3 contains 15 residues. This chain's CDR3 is CASSESSGGYNEQFF. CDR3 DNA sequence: TGTGCCAGCAGTGAGAGTAGCGGGGGGTACAATGAGCAGTTCTTC.

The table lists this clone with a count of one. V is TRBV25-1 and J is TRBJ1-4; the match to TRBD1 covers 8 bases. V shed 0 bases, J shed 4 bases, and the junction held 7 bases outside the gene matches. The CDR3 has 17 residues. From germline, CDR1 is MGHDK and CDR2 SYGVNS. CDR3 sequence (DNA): TGTGCCAGCAGTGAATATAAAGGGACAGGCATTAATGAAAAACTGTTTTTT. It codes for CASSEYKGTGINEKLFF.

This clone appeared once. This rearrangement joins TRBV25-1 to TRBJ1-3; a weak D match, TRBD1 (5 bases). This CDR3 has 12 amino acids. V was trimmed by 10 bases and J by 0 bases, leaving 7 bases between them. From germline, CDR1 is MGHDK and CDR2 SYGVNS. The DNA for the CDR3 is TGTGCCATGCAGGGCTCTGGAAACACCATATATTTT. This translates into CAMQGSGNTIYF.

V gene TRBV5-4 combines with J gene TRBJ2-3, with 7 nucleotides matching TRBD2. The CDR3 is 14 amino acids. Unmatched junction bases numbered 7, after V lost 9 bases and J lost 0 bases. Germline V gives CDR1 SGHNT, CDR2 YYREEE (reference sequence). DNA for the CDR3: TGTGCCACGGCCGGGACTATCAGCACAGATACGCAGTATTTT. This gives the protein CATAGTISTDTQYF. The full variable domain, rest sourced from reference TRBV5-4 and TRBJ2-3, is ETGVTQSPTHLIKTRGQQVTLRCSSQSGHNTVSWYQQALGQGPQFIFQYYREEENGRGNFPPRFSGLQFPNYSSELNVNALELDDSALYLCATAGTISTDTQYFGPGTRLTVL.

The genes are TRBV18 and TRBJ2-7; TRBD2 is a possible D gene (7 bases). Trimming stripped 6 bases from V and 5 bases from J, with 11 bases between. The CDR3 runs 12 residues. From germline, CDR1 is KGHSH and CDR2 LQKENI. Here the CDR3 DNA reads TGTGCCAGCTCTGGCGGGGGCCACGAGCAGTACTTC. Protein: CASSGGGHEQYF. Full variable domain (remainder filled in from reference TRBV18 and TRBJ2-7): NAGVMQNPRHLVRRRGQEARLRCSPMKGHSHVYWYRQLPEEGLKFMVYLQKENIIDESGMPKERFSAEFPKEGPSILRIQQVVRGDSAAYFCASSGGGHEQYFGPGTRLTVT.

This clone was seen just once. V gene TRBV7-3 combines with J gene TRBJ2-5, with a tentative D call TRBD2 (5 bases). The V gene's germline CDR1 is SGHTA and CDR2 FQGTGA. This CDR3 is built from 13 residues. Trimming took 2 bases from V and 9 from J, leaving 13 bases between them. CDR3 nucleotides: TGTGCCAGCAGCTTATTGTCCTCCGGGGCCCAGTACTTC. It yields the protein CASSLLSSGAQYF.

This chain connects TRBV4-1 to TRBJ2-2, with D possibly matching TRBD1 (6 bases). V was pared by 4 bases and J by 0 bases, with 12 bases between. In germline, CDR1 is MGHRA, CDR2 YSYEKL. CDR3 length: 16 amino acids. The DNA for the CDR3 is TGCGCCAGCAGCCCCGAGAGGGGGTCGAACACCGGGGAGCTGTTTTTT. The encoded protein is CASSPERGSNTGELFF.

The CDR3 protein is CASSHAGTGVNQPQHF. CDR3 coding DNA: TGCGCCAGCAGCCATGCCGGGACAGGGGTCAATCAGCCCCAGCATTTT. The rearrangement joins TRBV4-1 to TRBJ1-5, with 10 nucleotides matching TRBD1. J lost 3 bases, V lost 3 bases, and 5 bases had no gene match. Germline CDR1 and CDR2: MGHRA and YSYEKL. There are 16 residues in the CDR3.

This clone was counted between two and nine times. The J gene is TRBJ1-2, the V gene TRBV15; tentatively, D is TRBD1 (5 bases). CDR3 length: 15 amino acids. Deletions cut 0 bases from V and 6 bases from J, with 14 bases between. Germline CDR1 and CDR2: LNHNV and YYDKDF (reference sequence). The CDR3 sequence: CATSRDLRWGDGYTF. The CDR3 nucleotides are TGTGCCACCAGCAGAGATCTCAGGTGGGGGGATGGCTACACCTTC.

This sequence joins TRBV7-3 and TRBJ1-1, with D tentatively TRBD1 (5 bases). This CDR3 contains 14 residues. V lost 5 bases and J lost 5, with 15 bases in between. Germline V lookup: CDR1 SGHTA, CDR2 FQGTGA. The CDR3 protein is CASSPPGLWTEAFF. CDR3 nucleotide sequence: TGTGCCAGCAGCCCCCCAGGGCTTTGGACTGAAGCTTTCTTT.

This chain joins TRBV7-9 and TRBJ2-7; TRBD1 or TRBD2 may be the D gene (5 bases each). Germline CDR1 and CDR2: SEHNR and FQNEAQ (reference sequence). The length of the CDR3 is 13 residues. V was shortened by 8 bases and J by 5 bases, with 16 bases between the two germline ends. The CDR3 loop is CASGLWDPNEQYF. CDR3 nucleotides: TGTGCCAGCGGCCTTTGGGACCCTAACGAGCAGTACTTC.

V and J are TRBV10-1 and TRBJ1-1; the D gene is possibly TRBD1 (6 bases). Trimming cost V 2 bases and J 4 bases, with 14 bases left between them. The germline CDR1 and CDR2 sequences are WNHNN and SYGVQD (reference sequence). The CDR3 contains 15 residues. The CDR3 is CASSEEGGEGTEAFF. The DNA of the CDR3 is TGCGCCAGCAGTGAGGAAGGGGGAGAAGGCACTGAAGCTTTCTTT.

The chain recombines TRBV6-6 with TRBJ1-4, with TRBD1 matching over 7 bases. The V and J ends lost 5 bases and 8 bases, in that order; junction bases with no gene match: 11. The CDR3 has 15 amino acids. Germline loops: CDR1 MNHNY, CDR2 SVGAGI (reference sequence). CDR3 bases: TGTGCCAGCAGTCGAACAGGGGATGGTTACGAAAAACTGTTTTTT. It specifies CASSRTGDGYEKLFF.

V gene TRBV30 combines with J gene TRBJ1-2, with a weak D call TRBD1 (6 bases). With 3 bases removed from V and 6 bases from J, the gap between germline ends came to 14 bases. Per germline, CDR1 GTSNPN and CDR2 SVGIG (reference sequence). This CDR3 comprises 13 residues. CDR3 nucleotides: TGTGCCTGGAGCGCCGGGCCAGGGGATGGCTACACCTTC. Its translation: CAWSAGPGDGYTF.

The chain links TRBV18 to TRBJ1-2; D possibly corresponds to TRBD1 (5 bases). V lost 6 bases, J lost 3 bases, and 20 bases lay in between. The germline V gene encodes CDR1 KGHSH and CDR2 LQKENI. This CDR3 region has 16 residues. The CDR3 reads CASSRDQGRAHYGYTF. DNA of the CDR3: TGTGCCAGCTCCCGTGATCAGGGCAGGGCCCACTATGGCTACACCTTC.

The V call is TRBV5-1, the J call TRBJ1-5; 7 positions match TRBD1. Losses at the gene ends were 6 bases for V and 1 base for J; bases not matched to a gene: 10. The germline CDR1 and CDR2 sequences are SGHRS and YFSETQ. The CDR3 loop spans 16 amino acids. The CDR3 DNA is TGCGCCAGCACCTCCCCGCCGGGACAGAGCAATCAGCCCCAGCATTTT. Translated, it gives CASTSPPGQSNQPQHF.

CDR3 amino acids: CAWSTGRFHNINNSPLHF. The DNA for the CDR3 is TGTGCCTGGAGCACGGGCCGATTTCATAACATTAATAATTCACCCCTCCACTTT. The chain couples TRBV30 to TRBJ1-6; D unresolved. V lost 3 bases and J 5 bases, leaving 23 bases between the germline ends. CDR3 length equals 18 residues. CDR1 is GTSNPN, CDR2 SVGIG, per germline (reference sequence).

The CDR3 loop reads CSVEVDSYEQYF. The CDR3 nucleotides are TGCAGCGTTGAAGTGGACAGTTACGAGCAGTACTTC. The gene calls are TRBV29-1 and TRBJ2-7; tentatively, D is TRBD1 (6 bases). Trimming took 1 base from V and 4 from J, leaving 8 bases between them. Germline V CDR1 and CDR2: SQVTM, ANQGSEA. The CDR3 runs to 12 residues.

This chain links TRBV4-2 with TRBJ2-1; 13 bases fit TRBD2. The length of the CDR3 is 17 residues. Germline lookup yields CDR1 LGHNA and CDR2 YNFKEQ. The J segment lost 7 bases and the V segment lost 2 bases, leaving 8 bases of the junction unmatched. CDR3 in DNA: TGTGCCAGCAGCCAAAGGACTAGCGGGGGCGCCAGAAATGAGCAGTTCTTC. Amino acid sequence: CASSQRTSGGARNEQFF.

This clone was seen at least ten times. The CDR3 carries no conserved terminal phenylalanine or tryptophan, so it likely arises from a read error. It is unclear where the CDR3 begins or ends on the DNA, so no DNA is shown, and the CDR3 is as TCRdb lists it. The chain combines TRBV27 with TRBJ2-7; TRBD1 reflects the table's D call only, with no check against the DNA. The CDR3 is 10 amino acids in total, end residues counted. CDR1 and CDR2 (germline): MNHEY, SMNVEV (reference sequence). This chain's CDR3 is CASRFSNTSD.

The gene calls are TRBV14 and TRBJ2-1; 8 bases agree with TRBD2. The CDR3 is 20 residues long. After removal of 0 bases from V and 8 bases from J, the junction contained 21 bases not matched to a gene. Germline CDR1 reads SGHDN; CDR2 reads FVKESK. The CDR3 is CASSQDVMGTRFYFTDEQFF. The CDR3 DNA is TGTGCCAGCAGCCAAGATGTTATGGGGACTAGATTTTACTTTACGGATGAGCAGTTCTTC.